Below, 20 T cell receptor beta chains from the same sample are listed, as sequenced in a study of post-analysis software for immune sequencing data. Study-level results: Relative to controls, patients had several TRBV segments at higher frequency, with TRBV5-6, TRBV5-1 and TRBV20-1 among these.

The TCR beta cDNA libraries contained unique molecular identifiers. TCRdb passed the PCR reads through MiXCR, listing each CDR3 protein once. The table has around 710,000 distinct CDR3 sequences, around 45% seen once. Their recognized antigens are unknown. The sequenced sample was blood. The receptors were gathered from a girl between 10 and 17 years old with multiple sclerosis.

The chain employs TRBV7-9 and TRBJ2-4; perhaps TRBD2 as D (6 bases). From germline, CDR1 is SEHNR and CDR2 FQNEAQ (reference sequence). V lost 4 bases and J lost 0, with 10 bases in between. The CDR3 is 15 amino acids. The CDR3 loop is CASSWSGEAKNIQYF. The CDR3, as DNA: TGTGCCAGCAGCTGGTCGGGAGAAGCCAAAAACATTCAGTACTTC.

The J gene is TRBJ1-2, the V gene TRBV20-1; 9 positions agree with TRBD1. This CDR3 has 12 residues. V trimming: 3 bases; J trimming: 8 bases; junction bases outside the gene matches: 4. Germline values: CDR1 DFQATT, CDR2 SNEGSKA (reference sequence). CDR3: CSASRQGDGYTF. The CDR3 nucleotides are TGCAGTGCTAGTAGACAGGGGGACGGCTACACCTTC.

The chain couples TRBV29-1 to TRBJ2-3; a possible D gene is TRBD2 (5 bases). Germline-derived CDR1 and CDR2 are SQVTM and ANQGSEA. The CDR3 is 15 amino acids. The germline V and J ends were trimmed by 6 bases and 0 bases, with 16 bases remaining between them. CDR3 coding DNA: TGCAGCGTGAGGGCGGTAGAAATTAGCACAGATACGCAGTATTTT. It yields the protein CSVRAVEISTDTQYF.

This chain joins TRBV9 and TRBJ2-3, with 9 bases identical to TRBD2. Germline V gene lookup returns CDR1 SGDLS and CDR2 YYNGEE. V gave up 1 base and J gave up 6 bases; unmatched junction bases: 9. This CDR3 contains 16 residues. The DNA for the CDR3 is TGTGCCAGCAGCGTAAAAGCGGGAGGTATGCTGGATACGCAGTATTTT. It specifies CASSVKAGGMLDTQYF.

The chain is built from TRBV14 and TRBJ2-5; weak D call: TRBD1 (6 bases). The CDR3 totals 16 residues. V was cut by 4 bases and J by 1 base, with 16 bases left in between. The germline V gene has CDR1 SGHDN and CDR2 FVKESK. This CDR3 reads CASSPPGQGGQETQYF. The CDR3 DNA follows: TGTGCCAGCAGCCCACCGGGACAAGGAGGCCAAGAGACCCAGTACTTC.

The count of this clonotype is one. The chain links TRBV5-6 to TRBJ1-3, with D hard to call. The CDR3 sequence is 13 residues long. Trimming left V 6 bases short and J 1 base short, with 8 bases between. CDR1 is SGHDT, CDR2 YYEEEE, per germline. The CDR3: CASTGDSGNTIYF. DNA of the CDR3: TGTGCCAGCACCGGGGATTCTGGAAACACCATATATTTT.

The chain uses TRBV28 and TRBJ2-5; 15 bases are a match to TRBD2. In germline, CDR1 is MDHEN, CDR2 SYDVKM. This CDR3 has 15 amino acids. The trim removed 5 bases at V and 11 bases at J, leaving 9 bases unmatched. The CDR3 reads CASSALRTSGREQYF. In DNA, the CDR3 is TGTGCCAGCAGTGCACTTCGGACTAGCGGGAGGGAGCAGTACTTC.

This clonotype was detected a few times. The gene calls are TRBV9 and TRBJ1-1; 7 nucleotides agree with TRBD1. V lost 3 bases to trimming and J lost 2 bases; unmatched junction nucleotides: 7. Germline CDR1 reads SGDLS; CDR2 reads YYNGEE. The CDR3 runs to 15 residues. CDR3 amino acids: CASSAGTADNTEAFF. DNA for the CDR3: TGTGCCAGCAGCGCTGGGACAGCGGATAACACTGAAGCTTTCTTT.

A few counts support this clonotype. This chain links TRBV12-3 or TRBV12-4 with TRBJ2-3; D perhaps matches TRBD2 (6 bases). The V and J ends lost 6 bases and 2 bases respectively, with 18 bases between them. This CDR3 region has 16 residues. The CDR3 protein is CASSIPRDSVTDTQYF. In DNA, the CDR3 is TGTGCCAGCAGCATTCCCCGGGACTCCGTCACAGATACGCAGTATTTT.

The CDR3 nucleotides are TGTGCCAGCAGCGCACAGGGGCCCTCCTACGAGCAGTACTTC. This encodes CASSAQGPSYEQYF. This rearrangement joins TRBV9 to TRBJ2-7; 7 nucleotides line up with TRBD1. In germline, CDR1 is SGDLS, CDR2 YYNGEE. V lost 3 bases, J lost 0 bases, and 3 bases stayed unmatched. CDR3 length equals 14 residues.

The rearrangement uses TRBV29-1 and TRBJ2-3; D is possibly TRBD2 (5 bases). Between the trimmed V and J ends, which lost 0 bases and 2 bases, there was a span of 12 bases. The CDR3 is 15 amino acids. Germline V gene data show CDR1 as SQVTM and CDR2 as ANQGSEA. CDR3 region: CSVEDHREPTDTQYF. The CDR3 bases are TGCAGCGTTGAAGACCACCGGGAACCCACAGATACGCAGTATTTT.

The chain's CDR3 is CATLSEEGRAHEQYV. The CDR3 DNA reads TGTGCCACCTTATCCGAGGAGGGGAGGGCCCACGAGCAGTACGTC. The chain couples TRBV10-3 to TRBJ2-7; TRBD2 agrees at 7 bases. CDR1 and CDR2 from the germline V gene are ENHRY and SYGVKD. The trim removed 10 bases at V and 5 bases at J, leaving 17 bases unmatched. This CDR3 is built from 15 residues.

This sequence joins TRBV7-9 and TRBJ1-4; D remains unclear. The CDR3 is made up of 15 amino acids. Germline assignment: CDR1 SEHNR and CDR2 FQNEAQ (reference sequence). Trimming took off 4 bases at V and 11 bases at J, with 20 bases between the two ends. The CDR3 region is CASSSGSPPKGKLFF. DNA for the CDR3: TGTGCCAGCAGCTCCGGCTCTCCTCCGAAGGGCAAACTGTTTTTT.

This clonotype was seen more than once but under ten times. CDR3 nucleotide sequence: TGCAGCGTTCAGGGTTGGCAAGAGACCCAGTACTTC. Protein product: CSVQGWQETQYF. The genes are TRBV29-1 and TRBJ2-5; D perhaps matches TRBD1 (5 bases). CDR3 length: 12 amino acids. The ends were cut back, 5 bases at V and 2 bases at J, with 9 bases in the middle. The germline gives CDR1 SQVTM, CDR2 ANQGSEA.

This rearrangement joins TRBV3-1 to TRBJ1-6; maybe TRBD1 (5 bases). The V end lost 4 bases, the J end lost 7 bases, and 14 bases lay between the germline ends. Per germline, CDR1 LGHDT and CDR2 YNNKEL (reference sequence). The CDR3 totals 15 residues. Here the CDR3 DNA reads TGTGCCAGCAGCCCGGAGGTTCAGGGCAATTCACCCCTCCACTTT. Translation gives CASSPEVQGNSPLHF.

The genes are TRBV5-1 and TRBJ2-7; 10 bases line up with TRBD2. The CDR3 contains 15 residues. Germline CDR1 is SGHRS and CDR2 is YFSETQ. V dropped 4 bases and J dropped 2; count of bases not matched to a gene: 6. The chain's CDR3 is CASSPLAGPTYEQYF. CDR3 DNA: TGCGCCAGCAGCCCACTAGCGGGACCGACCTACGAGCAGTACTTC.

The rearrangement links TRBV15 to TRBJ2-1, with 8 bases aligning to TRBD2. CDR1 is LNHNV, CDR2 YYDKDF, per germline (reference sequence). The CDR3 totals 23 residues. The ends lost 3 bases at V and 0 bases at J; junction bases unmatched: 25. CDR3 nucleotides: TGTGCCACCAGCAGCGCCAAGATTCCGGGACTAGGTTTGTACCAGAGCTCCTACAATGAGCAGTTCTTC. This translates into CATSSAKIPGLGLYQSSYNEQFF.

The chain is built from TRBV20-1 and TRBJ1-1, with a tentative D call TRBD1 (5 bases). Germline V gene data show CDR1 as DFQATT and CDR2 as SNEGSKA (reference sequence). This CDR3 is built from 16 residues. V was cut by 6 bases and J by 0 bases, with 20 bases left in between. As DNA, the CDR3 is TGCAGTGCCAGCGGGTCGGGACGGACCATGAACACTGAAGCTTTCTTT. Translation gives CSASGSGRTMNTEAFF.

The rearrangement joins TRBV9 to TRBJ1-2, with 9 bases that match TRBD1. The germline V gene encodes CDR1 SGDLS and CDR2 YYNGEE. This CDR3 contains 16 residues. V gave up 2 bases and J gave up 8 bases; unmatched junction bases: 13. The CDR3 nucleotides read TGTGCCAGCAGCGTGACCCGGACGGGGACAGGGCAGGGCTACACCTTC. Its translation is CASSVTRTGTGQGYTF.

The rearrangement joins TRBV4-1 to TRBJ2-3; D unresolved. The CDR3 spans 13 residues. Trimming left V 0 bases short and J 3 bases short, with 4 bases between. Germline V gene lookup returns CDR1 MGHRA and CDR2 YSYEKL. CDR3 loop: CASSQEGTDTQYF. The CDR3 DNA reads TGCGCCAGCAGCCAAGAAGGGACAGATACGCAGTATTTT.